Following are 30 T cell receptor beta chains from one sample sequenced in a study of T cell changes during pregnancy in multiple sclerosis (dated by TCRdb to about 2019). Receptor libraries were prepared by the immunoSEQ multiplex PCR assay. The table was pulled from immuneACCESS by TCRdb, which kept in-frame rearrangements only. Such tables lose some clones; where checked, under half of the loss comes from unresolved V genes, and the rest has no known cause. A total of 45,000 to 50,000 clones appear in this sample, 85% to 95% of them only once. The top ten constitute roughly 2.2% of the sample. The sample here was peripheral blood, taken in the third trimester of pregnancy. The source is a female donor with multiple sclerosis, enrolled in a pregnancy study.

V is TRBV18 and J is TRBJ2-1, with D unresolved. Trimming shortened V by 2 bases and J by 6 bases, and 5 bases separated the two germline ends. The CDR3 is made up of 12 amino acids. Germline V gene sequence: CDR1 KGHSH, CDR2 LQKENI. The CDR3 DNA sequence: TGTGCCAGCTCACCATCTCGCAATGAGCAGTTCTTC. Protein sequence: CASSPSRNEQFF. The entire variable domain, with the rest obtained from reference TRBV18 and TRBJ2-1, is as follows: NAGVMQNPRHLVRRRGQEARLRCSPMKGHSHVYWYRQLPEEGLKFMVYLQKENIIDESGMPKERFSAEFPKEGPSILRIQQVVRGDSAAYFCASSPSRNEQFFGPGTRLTVL.

The V and J genes are TRBV7-2 and TRBJ2-1, with TRBD1 matching over 11 bases. From germline, CDR1 is SGHTA and CDR2 FQGNSA. J gave up 4 bases and V 6 bases, and 5 bases lay outside the gene matches. The CDR3 sequence is 15 residues long. The CDR3 DNA sequence: TGTGCCAGCAGTTCAGGGGACAGGGGGTACAATGAGCAGTTCTTC. Amino acids: CASSSGDRGYNEQFF. The whole variable domain, filled in from reference TRBV7-2 and TRBJ2-1, reads GAGVSQSPSNKVTEKGKDVELRCDPISGHTALYWYRQSLGQGLEFLIYFQGNSAPDKSGLPSDRFSAERTGGSVSTLTIQRTQQEDSAVYLCASSSGDRGYNEQFFGPGTRLTVL.

The rearrangement links TRBV11-3 to TRBJ1-2, with 12 bases aligning to TRBD1. The CDR3 is 18 residues long. From germline, CDR1 is SGHNT and CDR2 YENEEA. V lost 5 bases and J lost 0; bases outside the gene matches: 10. In DNA form, the CDR3 reads TGTGCCAGCAGCCGGGACAGGGGGCTCCTCTACGCTAACTATGGCTACACCTTC. Translated, it gives CASSRDRGLLYANYGYTF.

The V and J genes are TRBV9 and TRBJ2-7; 8 nucleotides line up with TRBD2. CDR1 and CDR2 (germline): SGDLS, YYNGEE. This CDR3 is 13 amino acids long. The V segment lost 3 bases and the J segment 3 bases; nucleotides outside the gene matches: 2. This chain's CDR3 is CASSAAGGYEQYF. For the CDR3, the DNA is TGTGCCAGCAGCGCGGCGGGAGGCTACGAGCAGTACTTC.

V gene TRBV7-2 combines with J gene TRBJ2-1; 10 bases line up with TRBD1. V gave up 4 bases and J gave up 7 bases; unmatched junction bases: 10. The CDR3 has 16 amino acids. In germline, CDR1 is SGHTA, CDR2 FQGNSA. This CDR3 reads CASSSTGTGVRNEQFF. The CDR3 DNA follows: TGTGCCAGCAGCTCCACAGGGACAGGGGTTAGGAATGAGCAGTTCTTC.

The chain links TRBV5-4 to TRBJ2-7; D is unresolved. Trimming took off 1 base at V and 4 bases at J, with 6 bases between the two ends. The CDR3 has 12 residues. Germline loops: CDR1 SGHNT, CDR2 YYREEE (reference sequence). CDR3 in amino acids: CASSLSGYEQYF. The CDR3 nucleotides are TGTGCCAGCAGCTTGTCCGGGTACGAGCAGTACTTC.

CDR3 amino acids: CASSQVGSRSGEQYF. The CDR3 nucleotides read TGTGCCAGCAGCCAAGTTGGTTCCCGGAGCGGAGAGCAGTACTTC. This rearrangement joins TRBV4-2 to TRBJ2-7, with D tentatively TRBD2 (5 bases). The germline V gene encodes CDR1 LGHNA and CDR2 YNFKEQ. CDR3 length equals 15 residues. The germline V and J ends were trimmed by 1 base and 7 bases, with 17 bases remaining between them.

V gene TRBV27 combines with J gene TRBJ2-7, with TRBD1 identical over 12 bases. CDR1 MNHEY and CDR2 SMNVEV come from the germline V gene (reference sequence). The CDR3 sequence is 15 residues long. The ends lost 5 bases at V and 6 bases at J; junction bases unmatched: 8. The CDR3 region is CASSLGTGGVAEQYF. CDR3 DNA: TGTGCCAGCAGTCTAGGGACAGGGGGCGTTGCCGAGCAGTACTTC.

A single count supports this clone. The J gene is TRBJ2-6, the V gene TRBV19; TRBD2 might be the D (6 bases). The CDR3 covers 18 residues. The germline V gene has CDR1 LNHDA and CDR2 SQIVND (reference sequence). The germline V and J ends were trimmed by 5 bases and 0 bases, with 17 bases remaining between them. This chain's CDR3 is CASSGGRLINSGANVLTF. For the CDR3, the DNA is TGTGCCAGTAGTGGAGGGAGGCTAATTAACTCTGGGGCCAACGTCCTGACTTTC.

This clone appeared once. This chain connects TRBV19 to TRBJ1-5; D possibly corresponds to TRBD1 (5 bases). CDR3 length: 15 residues. V lost 6 bases to trimming and J lost 4 bases, with 16 bases between them. Germline values: CDR1 LNHDA, CDR2 SQIVND (reference sequence). The CDR3, as DNA: TGTGCCAGTAGGGCCCCGCGGGGGTTGAATCAGCCCCAGCATTTT. Its translation is CASRAPRGLNQPQHF.

In DNA form, the CDR3 reads TGTGCCAGCAGCCAAGGGACTAGCGTCTACAATGAGCAGTTCTTC. The encoded protein is CASSQGTSVYNEQFF. The rearrangement joins TRBV13 to TRBJ2-1; 10 positions agree with TRBD2. V was pared by 5 bases and J by 3 bases, with 4 bases of the junction left unmatched. CDR3 length: 15 amino acids. Germline CDR1 and CDR2: PRHDT and FYEKMQ (reference sequence).

This sequence joins TRBV7-2 and TRBJ1-2; a possible D gene is TRBD1 (5 bases). The CDR3 is 13 amino acids. V was shortened by 3 bases and J by 7 bases, with 12 bases between the two germline ends. From germline, CDR1 is SGHTA and CDR2 FQGNSA. CDR3 coding DNA: TGTGCCAGCAGCTTTAAGGGGCCAGGTGGCTACACCTTC. It is translated as CASSFKGPGGYTF.

J is TRBJ2-1 and V is TRBV4-2; 10 positions match TRBD2. The junction had 7 bases not matched to a gene; V was cut back by 4 bases and J by 4 bases. CDR1 LGHNA and CDR2 YNFKEQ come from the germline V gene. The CDR3 has 16 amino acids. CDR3 DNA sequence: TGTGCCAGCAGCCGGGACAGCGGGAGGGGTTACAATGAGCAGTTCTTC. Its protein is CASSRDSGRGYNEQFF.

The V and J genes are TRBV5-5 and TRBJ1-2; TRBD1 is a possible D gene (5 bases). CDR3 length: 13 residues. V was shortened by 2 bases and J by 4 bases, with 9 bases between the two germline ends. Per germline, CDR1 SGHKS and CDR2 YYEKEE (reference sequence). CDR3 amino acids: CASSFGAAYGYTF. DNA of the CDR3: TGTGCCAGCAGCTTTGGGGCAGCCTATGGCTACACCTTC.

This clone was found once. The genes are TRBV5-1 and TRBJ2-1, with 14 bases identical to TRBD2. The germline gives CDR1 SGHRS, CDR2 YFSETQ. The CDR3 totals 17 residues. Germline trimming cut 4 bases from V and 3 bases from J; bases unmatched to any gene: 6. CDR3 protein: CASSLGTSGSFYNEQFF. The DNA for the CDR3 is TGCGCCAGCAGCCTGGGGACTAGCGGGAGTTTCTACAATGAGCAGTTCTTC.

V gene TRBV5-4 combines with J gene TRBJ2-1, with 11 bases identical to TRBD2. The CDR3 runs to 15 residues. V shed 4 bases, J shed 8 bases, and the junction held 8 bases outside the gene matches. Per germline, CDR1 SGHNT and CDR2 YYREEE (reference sequence). The DNA for the CDR3 is TGTGCCAGCAGCCTCCGACTAGCGGGAAGGCATGAGCAGTTCTTC. Its protein product is CASSLRLAGRHEQFF.

The V gene is TRBV23-1, the J gene TRBJ2-3; 7 nucleotides match TRBD1. TRBV23-1 is recorded as an ORF, its role being uncertain. The CDR3 sequence is 16 residues long. Trimming removed 3 bases from V and 2 bases from J; junction bases left unmatched: 8. The CDR3 here is CASSHSWGTATDTQYF. Written as DNA, the CDR3 is TGCGCCAGCAGTCACTCGTGGGGGACAGCCACAGATACGCAGTATTTT.

The gene calls are TRBV5-4 and TRBJ2-1, with TRBD2 identical over 14 bases. Per germline, CDR1 SGHNT and CDR2 YYREEE (reference sequence). This CDR3 is 19 amino acids long. V lost 4 bases, J lost 7 bases, and 16 bases stayed unmatched. The CDR3 reads CASSTRTSGRKGKMNEQFF. As DNA, the CDR3 is TGTGCCAGCAGCACTAGGACTAGCGGGAGGAAGGGCAAGATGAATGAGCAGTTCTTC.

This chain uses TRBV27 with TRBJ2-3; TRBD2 agrees at 7 bases. J gave up 1 base and V 4 bases, and 2 bases lay outside the gene matches. The CDR3 runs 14 residues. Germline CDR1 reads MNHEY; CDR2 reads SMNVEV (reference sequence). This chain's CDR3 is CASSWAGGTDTQYF. The CDR3 coding sequence is TGTGCCAGCAGTTGGGCGGGAGGCACAGATACGCAGTATTTT.

This clone was observed a single time. This chain uses TRBV2 with TRBJ2-5; 9 bases map to TRBD2. The CDR3 length is 14 residues. Germline-derived CDR1 and CDR2 are SNHLY and FYNNEI. V gave up 7 bases and J gave up 4 bases; unmatched junction bases: 7. CDR3 nucleotides: TGTGCCAGCACCCGGCGGGAGGGCCTAGAGACCCAGTACTTC. Translation: CASTRREGLETQYF.

V is TRBV7-2 and J is TRBJ1-1; no definite D call. V lost 6 bases and J 0 bases, leaving 8 bases between the germline ends. This CDR3 region has 13 residues. Germline CDR1 reads SGHTA; CDR2 reads FQGNSA. Here the CDR3 DNA reads TGTGCCAGCAGGTTCCCTTTGAACACTGAAGCTTTCTTT. Protein product: CASRFPLNTEAFF.

The chain employs TRBV11-2 and TRBJ2-7; unclear D gene. The V end lost 5 bases, the J end lost 8 bases, and 7 bases lay between the germline ends. The CDR3 has 10 residues. CDR1 SGHAT and CDR2 FQNNGV come from the germline V gene. CDR3 DNA: TGTGCCAGCAGCAACAGCCAGCAGTACTTC. It is translated as CASSNSQQYF.

The CDR3 DNA sequence: TGTGCCAGCAGTTTACAGGGGATCGGTCCAGATACGCAGTATTTT. Amino acids: CASSLQGIGPDTQYF. The chain joins TRBV27 to TRBJ2-3, with D possibly TRBD1 on 6 matching bases. CDR3 length equals 15 residues. Trimming took 2 bases from V and 4 from J, leaving 13 bases between them. The germline gives CDR1 MNHEY, CDR2 SMNVEV (reference sequence).

This sequence joins TRBV19 and TRBJ1-4, with 10 bases identical to TRBD1. There are 16 residues in the CDR3. V dropped 4 bases and J dropped 2; count of bases not matched to a gene: 4. Germline loops: CDR1 LNHDA, CDR2 SQIVND (reference sequence). CDR3 protein: CASSRTTGGTNEKLFF. DNA of the CDR3: TGTGCCAGTAGTAGGACGACAGGGGGCACTAATGAAAAACTGTTTTTT.

The rearrangement joins TRBV30 to TRBJ2-1, with a possible D match to TRBD1 (6 bases). Germline lookup yields CDR1 GTSNPN and CDR2 SVGIG (reference sequence). V was cut by 4 bases and J by 8 bases, with 12 bases left in between. The CDR3 extends over 12 amino acids. CDR3 sequence reads: CAWTRGGDEQFF. In DNA form, the CDR3 reads TGTGCCTGGACCAGGGGTGGTGATGAGCAGTTCTTC.

The rearrangement joins TRBV6-6 to TRBJ1-5; tentatively, D is TRBD1 (6 bases). V was shortened by 5 bases and J by 0 bases, with 11 bases between the two germline ends. This CDR3 region has 15 residues. Germline lookup yields CDR1 MNHNY and CDR2 SVGAGI (reference sequence). The CDR3 spells CASSIDRSSNQPQHF. The DNA of the CDR3 is TGTGCCAGCAGTATAGACAGGTCTAGCAATCAGCCCCAGCATTTT.

The J gene is TRBJ2-4, the V gene TRBV7-2, with TRBD2 identical over 11 bases. CDR3 length: 15 residues. J gave up 9 bases and V 5 bases, and 9 bases lay outside the gene matches. Germline-derived CDR1 and CDR2 are SGHTA and FQGNSA. The CDR3 loop is CASSLGVAGGGIQYF. CDR3 DNA: TGTGCCAGCAGCCTCGGGGTAGCGGGAGGGGGCATTCAGTACTTC.

The rearrangement uses TRBV10-3 and TRBJ2-4; D gene unclear. The CDR3 contains 12 residues. Trimming took 6 bases from V and 11 from J, leaving 14 bases between them. The germline CDR1 and CDR2 sequences are ENHRY and SYGVKD. The CDR3 here is CAISADGVLQYF. CDR3 DNA sequence: TGTGCCATCAGCGCTGATGGAGTACTTCAGTACTTC.

V usage is TRBV19 and J usage is TRBJ1-2; D call uncertain. The CDR3 is 16 residues long. Germline lookup yields CDR1 LNHDA and CDR2 SQIVND (reference sequence). V shed 5 bases and J shed 8 bases, with 24 bases lying between them. The DNA of the CDR3 is TGTGCCAGTAGTGCAGAGGGCGGGCTGCACCAAGGGGGCTACACCTTC. Translated: CASSAEGGLHQGGYTF.

This chain joins TRBV7-3 and TRBJ1-1; TRBD1 aligns across 8 bases. The CDR3 is 16 residues long. The V gene end was trimmed by 3 bases and the J gene end by 4 bases; junction bases not matched to a gene: 10. Germline CDR1 SGHTA, CDR2 FQGTGA. Here the CDR3 reads CASSLGPRQGTTEAFF. The CDR3 DNA reads TGTGCCAGCAGCTTGGGCCCCAGACAGGGGACCACTGAAGCTTTCTTT.